This T cell receptor (beta chain) was identified in a study of T cell repertoires in cytomegalovirus infection. On the study more broadly: The public TCR beta signatures pointed to both CMV infection and matching HLA type. Broader study findings: The cumulative frequency of public TCR beta families identified carriers of CMV plus the relevant HLA. Dominant in the ex vivo response were TCR beta clonotypes restricted by HLA-C and specific for CMV.

TCRdb recomputed calls from the reads with MiXCR, one row per CDR3 protein. The data show approximately 500,000 distinct CDR3 sequences, approximately 15% seen once. This clonotype was found many times. Its antigen is unknown. The CDR3 is 16 amino acids. Germline trimming cut 3 bases from V and 5 bases from J; bases unmatched to any gene: 5. CDR1 and CDR2 (germline): SGHTA, FQGTGA. What was sequenced was CD8+ T cells from PBMCs. This sequence was found in a human donor in good health (CMV status not recorded). Some clones in this sample may be carry-over from other donors' samples. V usage is TRBV7-3 and J usage is TRBJ2-5; 14 positions agree with TRBD2. Here the CDR3 reads CASSFGLAGGRETQYF. The CDR3, as DNA: TGTGCCAGCAGCTTCGGACTAGCGGGGGGCCGGGAGACCCAGTACTTC.